Listed below are T cell receptor beta chains from one sample, sequenced in a study of response to subunit inactivated influenza vaccine. Using its own MiXCR run on the RT-PCR reads, TCRdb lists one record per CDR3 protein. There are about 800,000 distinct CDR3 sequences in the sample; 21% occur only once, and roughly 10% lies in the top ten. Sample: PBMCs from blood, taken 4 to 6 days after vaccination. The receptors originated from a man in his fifties or sixties who received an inactivated influenza vaccine. Each CDR3 is given with its conserved first and last residue. The order of the fields is D gene, V gene, J gene, CDR3 protein. D genes are given only for firm matches.

>.|TRBV2|TRBJ2-3
CASSEGQRWDTQYF
>.|TRBV12-3/TRBV12-4|TRBJ2-1
CASTISGSYNEQFF
>.|TRBV29-1|TRBJ2-1
CSVGSQRPGTEQFF
>.|TRBV28|TRBJ1-1
CVSSYNGKANPEAFF
>.|TRBV9|TRBJ1-3
CASTPGDRSGNTIYF
>.|TRBV5-1|TRBJ2-7
CASSLWENGNEQYF
>TRBD2|TRBV29-1|TRBJ2-1
CSAAGVGVREQFF
>TRBD1|TRBV7-2|TRBJ2-5
CASSLSGQGRGTQYF
>TRBD2|TRBV11-2|TRBJ2-7
CASRQGLARSYEQYF
>.|TRBV7-2|TRBJ2-5
CASSPFFLETQYF
>TRBD2|TRBV20-1|TRBJ2-5
CSARDILALAGGHKETQYF
>.|TRBV6-1|TRBJ2-1
CASPGVAEQFF
>.|TRBV7-9|TRBJ1-5
CASSLTDGYQPQHF
>.|TRBV7-3|TRBJ2-3
CASSMTSRDTQYF
>.|TRBV29-1|TRBJ1-3
CSVGGVGTSAVGNTIYF
>.|TRBV6-5|TRBJ2-1
CASSYSYGVDNEQFF
>TRBD2|TRBV5-1|TRBJ2-7
CASSRGLAVDSYEQYF
>TRBD2|TRBV20-1|TRBJ2-5
CSAPRGGEETQYF
>.|TRBV10-3|TRBJ1-2
CAISPRETVNYGYTF
>.|TRBV4-3|TRBJ2-7
CASSQELGFHYEQYF
>TRBD2|TRBV29-1|TRBJ2-2
CSVPRSSGSNTGELFF
>TRBD2|TRBV27|TRBJ2-1
CASSSLAGLAGDDNEQFF
>TRBD1|TRBV30|TRBJ1-2
CACPGQGSEYYGYTF
>.|TRBV5-1|TRBJ2-1
CASSQSRTEQFF
>.|TRBV12-3/TRBV12-4|TRBJ2-1
CASSLYGSDEQFF
>.|TRBV15|TRBJ2-7
CATSRDSYEQYF
>.|TRBV12-3/TRBV12-4|TRBJ2-2
CASSMHGELFF
>TRBD1|TRBV5-1|TRBJ1-1
CASSFQGEVDTEAFF
>TRBD1|TRBV4-3|TRBJ1-1
CASSQDVWTGVNTEAFF